The 17 T cell receptor beta chains in this list originate from one sample, sequenced in a study of cytomegalovirus exposure and HLA in healthy donors. The PCR employed 60 Vbeta primers together with 13 Jbeta primers. TCRdb's table, derived via immunoSEQ multiplex PCR, lists solely in-frame clones and lacks some. The sample has about 120,000 clones, about 16% seen once. Sequenced: PBMCs. The source is a woman younger than 35 in good health and CMV-seronegative.

This clone was seen a handful of times. The chain combines TRBV4-3 with TRBJ1-2; possible D gene TRBD1, 5 bases. CDR1 is LGHNA and CDR2 is YSLEER in the germline V gene. The CDR3 extends over 17 amino acids. With 0 bases removed from V and 2 bases from J, the gap between germline ends came to 16 bases. CDR3: CASSQDRLIGANYGYTF. The CDR3 region has the DNA TGCGCCAGCAGCCAAGATCGGTTGATAGGGGCGAACTATGGCTACACCTTC.

This clone has just a few counts. The genes are TRBV5-5 and TRBJ2-7, with 8 bases fitting TRBD1. This CDR3 region has 16 residues. CDR1 and CDR2 (germline): SGHKS, YYEKEE (reference sequence). J was trimmed by 6 bases and V by 0 bases; bases with no gene match: 11. The CDR3 nucleotides are TGTGCCAGCAGCTTGGTTGGACAGGGCAAGCGTGGCGAGCAGTACTTC. Its protein product is CASSLVGQGKRGEQYF.

This clone was observed at least ten times. The V and J genes are TRBV2 and TRBJ2-2; D gene unclear. Trimming cost V 2 bases and J 3 bases, with 4 bases left between them. This CDR3 spans 13 amino acids. Germline-derived CDR1 and CDR2 are SNHLY and FYNNEI. CDR3 residues: CASSESHTGELFF. As DNA, the CDR3 is TGTGCCAGCAGTGAATCTCACACCGGGGAGCTGTTTTTT.

This clone appeared a few times. The chain carries TRBV29-1 and TRBJ1-1, with 7 bases aligning to TRBD1. V lost 6 bases and J lost 4; bases outside the gene matches: 14. This CDR3 spans 15 amino acids. Germline CDR1 SQVTM, CDR2 ANQGSEA. CDR3 sequence reads: CSVPRAQGGGTEAFF. As DNA, the CDR3 is TGCAGCGTCCCACGCGCGCAGGGGGGCGGCACTGAAGCTTTCTTT.

The chain uses TRBV15 and TRBJ1-4; TRBD1 matches at 12 bases. The CDR3 runs 17 residues. Germline lookup yields CDR1 LNHNV and CDR2 YYDKDF (reference sequence). The ends lost 8 bases at V and 6 bases at J; junction bases unmatched: 13. The CDR3 loop is CATRASGQGALDEKLFF. The CDR3 bases are TGTGCCACCCGAGCGTCGGGACAGGGGGCTCTGGATGAAAAACTGTTTTTT.

V gene TRBV9 combines with J gene TRBJ2-7, with 10 bases lining up with TRBD1. This CDR3 is 14 amino acids long. Trimming at V came to 0 bases and at J to 7 bases, leaving 4 bases not matched to a gene. CDR1 SGDLS and CDR2 YYNGEE come from the germline V gene. DNA of the CDR3: TGTGCCAGCAGCGTAGGACAGGGGGCGAGGGAGCAGTACTTC. Translated: CASSVGQGAREQYF.

This clone has just a few counts. The V and J genes are TRBV5-6 and TRBJ1-2; tentatively, D is TRBD1 (6 bases). Between the trimmed V and J ends, which lost 3 bases and 8 bases, there was a span of 17 bases. This CDR3 spans 14 amino acids. Germline V gene lookup returns CDR1 SGHDT and CDR2 YYEEEE. In DNA, the CDR3 is TGTGCCAGCAGCTACCGGGACAAGGGGGGGGGCTACACCTTC. Translated: CASSYRDKGGGYTF.

This clone was found a few times. The rearrangement joins TRBV10-3 to TRBJ2-3; 7 nucleotides match TRBD2. The CDR3 totals 13 residues. From germline, CDR1 is ENHRY and CDR2 SYGVKD. Trimming took 5 bases from V and 1 from J; bases not matched to a gene: 0. CDR3 nucleotides: TGTGCCATCAGTCTAGCGGGCACAGATACGCAGTATTTT. This translates into CAISLAGTDTQYF.

In its sample, this clone was seen a few times. The V call is TRBV2, the J call TRBJ1-5; D may be TRBD1 (5 bases). With 7 bases removed from V and 1 base from J, the gap between germline ends came to 14 bases. Germline V lookup: CDR1 SNHLY, CDR2 FYNNEI. The CDR3 has 15 residues. CDR3 amino acids: CASKEDSLSNQPQHF. The CDR3 DNA reads TGTGCCAGCAAGGAAGACAGTCTGAGCAATCAGCCCCAGCATTTT.

The chain uses TRBV19 and TRBJ1-1; possibly TRBD1 for D (5 bases). Germline V lookup: CDR1 LNHDA, CDR2 SQIVND (reference sequence). The CDR3 contains 14 residues. The V end was cut by 1 base, the J end by 2 bases, with 8 bases between. CDR3 in DNA: TGTGCCAGTAGTATAGGACAGTTTAACACTGAAGCTTTCTTT. Its translation is CASSIGQFNTEAFF.

V and J are TRBV25-1 and TRBJ1-4, with D possibly TRBD1 on 5 matching bases. Germline CDR1 and CDR2: MGHDK and SYGVNS. V lost 6 bases and J 12 bases, leaving 11 bases between the germline ends. The CDR3 spans 11 residues. The CDR3 DNA reads as TGTGCCAGCAGGAAGGGCAGGGAACTGTTTTTT. This gives the protein CASRKGRELFF.

The chain joins TRBV7-6 to TRBJ2-1, with D possibly matching TRBD1 (5 bases). V was cut by 4 bases and J by 4 bases, with 14 bases left in between. CDR1 is SGHVS and CDR2 is FNYEAQ in the germline V gene. This CDR3 comprises 15 residues. DNA of the CDR3: TGTGCCAGCAGCTCCGACGCTAGGGGTTACAATGAGCAGTTCTTC. This codes for CASSSDARGYNEQFF.

The rearrangement links TRBV9 to TRBJ1-6; 7 nucleotides align to TRBD1. Germline loops: CDR1 SGDLS, CDR2 YYNGEE. The V and J ends lost 0 bases and 7 bases, in that order; junction bases with no gene match: 10. The CDR3 consists of 17 residues. The CDR3 sequence: CASSVGGTAWGNSPLHF. CDR3 DNA: TGTGCCAGCAGCGTAGGGGGGACAGCATGGGGGAATTCACCCCTCCACTTT.

There are a few counts of this clone. The CDR3 spells CASSSRVGEQYF. In DNA form, the CDR3 reads TGTGCCAGCAGTAGCAGGGTTGGCGAGCAGTACTTC. This chain connects TRBV2 to TRBJ2-7; tentative D call: TRBD1 (5 bases). This CDR3 is 12 amino acids long. Germline CDR1 is SNHLY and CDR2 is FYNNEI. V dropped 5 bases and J dropped 6 bases, with 11 bases sitting between them. Full variable domain (missing parts from reference TRBV2 and TRBJ2-7): EPEVTQTPSHQVTQMGQEVILRCVPISNHLYFYWYRQILGQKVEFLVSFYNNEISEKSEIFDDQFSVERPDGSNFTLKIRSTKLEDSAMYFCASSSRVGEQYFGPGTRLTVT.

This clone has more than one count but fewer than ten. The chain has TRBV10-2 and TRBJ2-7, with TRBD1 identical over 8 bases. Per germline, CDR1 WSHSY and CDR2 SAAADI. This CDR3 spans 13 amino acids. With V trimmed by 8 bases and J by 3 bases, 6 bases remained unmatched. CDR3 DNA: TGCGCCAGCGGGGGACAGGTCCTCTACGAGCAGTACTTC. Translation: CASGGQVLYEQYF.

The chain joins TRBV6-1 to TRBJ2-7; D is perhaps TRBD2 (5 bases). The V gene's germline CDR1 is MNHNS and CDR2 SASEGT. The CDR3 length is 15 residues. V lost 1 base and J lost 2, with 12 bases in between. CDR3 nucleotide sequence: TGTGCCAGCAGTGAAGTCGGACTCCCAACCTACGAGCAGTACTTC. It is translated as CASSEVGLPTYEQYF.

This clone has just a few counts. The rearrangement links TRBV11-2 to TRBJ1-4, with no clear D. CDR3 length: 14 residues. CDR1 SGHAT and CDR2 FQNNGV come from the germline V gene. Trimming took off 4 bases at V and 4 bases at J, with 10 bases between the two ends. The CDR3 sequence is CASSSPGGNEKLFF. CDR3 coding DNA: TGTGCCAGCAGCTCCCCAGGAGGTAATGAAAAACTGTTTTTT.